This TCR beta chain was profiled in a study of blood T cell repertoires in COVID-19. The sample holds a few counts of this clone. The data were produced by immunoSEQ multiplex PCR, yet TCRdb's version contains in-frame clones alone and is incomplete. The sample contains roughly 250,000 clones, roughly 84% of which appear only once. The V gene's germline CDR1 is SEHNR and CDR2 FQNEAQ (reference sequence). The CDR3 has 15 residues. Losses at the gene ends were 6 bases for V and 1 base for J; bases not matched to a gene: 6. The rearrangement joins TRBV7-9 to TRBJ2-1; 7 nucleotides match TRBD1. The sequence was collected from a human donor with COVID-19, enrolled during active disease. The donor label of this sample is uncertain. The sequencing input was peripheral blood. The CDR3 sequence is CASRQQGRSYNEQFF. The CDR3 DNA follows: TGTGCCAGCAGACAACAGGGGAGATCCTACAATGAGCAGTTCTTC.